This is a list of T cell receptor beta chains from one sample in a study of spatial heterogeneity in lung cancer. In TCRdb, the 5' RACE reads were re-called with MiXCR into one record per CDR3 protein. The sample shows about 5,800 distinct CDR3 sequences, around 13% of them seen only once. Sequenced here: normal lung tissue next to the tumor, sampled at surgery. The receptors were gathered from a female donor with early-stage non-small cell lung cancer. CDR3s include the opening cysteine and the closing phenylalanine or tryptophan. A D gene is named only where the DNA matches it firmly. Only part of the rows carry a size: once, few, many, or a class if the clone is expanded.

abundance,j_gene,d_gene,v_gene,CDR3nt,CDR3aa
many,TRBJ2-3,.,TRBV20-1,TGCAGTGCCGACTTTGGCACAGATACGCAGTATTTT,CSADFGTDTQYF
.,TRBJ1-1,.,TRBV6-5,TGTGCCAGCAGTTCGAAACTAGCAGGGCTCACTGAAGCTTTCTTT,CASSSKLAGLTEAFF
few,TRBJ2-1,.,TRBV20-1,TGCAGGGGGGAGGATCCCGCCACCTACAATGAGCAGTTCTTC,CRGEDPATYNEQFF
many,TRBJ2-5,.,TRBV18,TGTGCCAGCTCACCACCGGGAGGCAGGGGAGGGATCGAGACCCAGTACTTC,CASSPPGGRGGIETQYF
hyperexpanded,TRBJ2-7,TRBD2,TRBV20-1,TGCAGTGCTAGAGATTTAATAGCGGGAGGGTTTTCCTACGAGCAGTACTTC,CSARDLIAGGFSYEQYF
large,TRBJ2-7,TRBD2,TRBV20-1,TGCAGTGCCCCCCTCCCCCCTAGCGGCCACGAGCAGTACTTC,CSAPLPPSGHEQYF
medium-sized,TRBJ2-4,TRBD1,TRBV27,TGTGCCAGCAGTCTGACAGGGGGCTTAGCCAAAAACATTCAGTACTTC,CASSLTGGLAKNIQYF
medium-sized,TRBJ1-2,.,TRBV3-1,TGTGCCAGCAGCCAGCATGGACGGGAGGCGGTGTCCTTC,CASSQHGREAVSF
many,TRBJ1-6,TRBD1,TRBV7-9,TGTGCCAGCAGCTACAGGACAGGGGATAATTCACCCCTCCACTTT,CASSYRTGDNSPLHF
few,TRBJ2-1,.,TRBV3-1,TGTGCCAGCAGCCAAGGAGCCGGGACACCGGAGCAGTTCTTC,CASSQGAGTPEQFF
many,TRBJ2-2,.,TRBV20-1,TGCAGTGCTAGAGATCGGGGCAGGGACGATGCCGGGGAGCTGTTTTTT,CSARDRGRDDAGELFF
few,TRBJ2-1,.,TRBV11-2,TGTGCCAGCAGCTTAGTGGGGACAACAGGAGCGCAGTTCTTC,CASSLVGTTGAQFF
medium-sized,TRBJ1-1,.,TRBV27,TGTGCCAGCAGTTCCGATTGGGAGGGGAACACTGAAGCTTTCTTT,CASSSDWEGNTEAFF
many,TRBJ2-1,.,TRBV20-1,TGCAGTCCTCTAGGGGGGTACGATGAGCAGTTCTTC,CSPLGGYDEQFF
many,TRBJ2-2,.,TRBV4-1,TGCGCCAGCAGCCCTTTACCGAACACCGGGGAGCTGTTTTTT,CASSPLPNTGELFF
many,TRBJ2-5,TRBD2,TRBV7-2,TGTGCCAGCAGCGACTGGACTAGCGGGCCAGAGACCCAGTACTTC,CASSDWTSGPETQYF
medium-sized,TRBJ2-5,.,TRBV27,TGTGCCAGCAGTTTACGGGGACGAAGAGAGACCCAGTACTTC,CASSLRGRRETQYF
many,TRBJ2-1,TRBD1,TRBV3-1,TGTGCCAGCAGCCTAGGGACAGCTTACAATGAGCAGTTCTTC,CASSLGTAYNEQFF
large,TRBJ2-2,.,TRBV10-2,TGCGCCAGCAGTGAGCCCACCGGGGAGCTGTTTTTT,CASSEPTGELFF
few,TRBJ2-4,TRBD2,TRBV28,TGTGCTGCGGGGGGGCTGGGGGACATTCAGTACTTC,CAAGGLGDIQYF
.,TRBJ2-5,.,TRBV28,TGTGCCAGCAGTTTTTTCGCGGGAGAGACCCAGTACTTC,CASSFFAGETQYF
few,TRBJ2-7,.,TRBV28,TGTGCCAGCAGAGGACTTGTAGAGCAGTACTTC,CASRGLVEQYF
.,TRBJ2-3,TRBD2,TRBV11-3,TGTGCCAGCAGCCTAGGACTAGCGGCAAGCACAGATACGCAGTATTTT,CASSLGLAASTDTQYF
.,TRBJ2-3,.,TRBV5-1,TGCGCCAGCAGCGTGCGGATAGCAGATACGCAGTATTTT,CASSVRIADTQYF
.,TRBJ1-5,.,TRBV27,TGTGCCAGCAGCCGGGCCCGCAATCAGCCCCAGCATTTT,CASSRARNQPQHF
few,TRBJ2-3,.,TRBV4-3,TGCGCCAGCAGCCGCCCCTACCCCCGCCGGCAGGTCGAGTCAGATACGCAGTATTTT,CASSRPYPRRQVESDTQYF
.,TRBJ1-5,.,TRBV20-1,TGCAGTGCTATTCGGGCGACGGGCAATCAGCCCCAGCATTTT,CSAIRATGNQPQHF
medium-sized,TRBJ2-3,TRBD2,TRBV5-1,TGCGCCAGCAGCTTGGCGGGACTAGCGGGCAACACAGATACGCAGTATTTT,CASSLAGLAGNTDTQYF
medium-sized,TRBJ2-3,.,TRBV5-1,TGCGCCAGCATATTCTCGGAGACTCGCACAGATACGCAGTATTTT,CASIFSETRTDTQYF
few,TRBJ1-1,.,TRBV11-2,TGTGCCAGCAGCCTAGACCGTGTGGGCAGAACAGACGTGAACACTGAAGCTTTCTTT,CASSLDRVGRTDVNTEAFF
medium-sized,TRBJ2-1,TRBD2,TRBV29-1,TGCAGCGTTGAAGGGGTGGGACTAAAATACAATGAGCAGTTCTTC,CSVEGVGLKYNEQFF
medium-sized,TRBJ2-1,TRBD2,TRBV7-2,TGTGCCAGCAGCCGGACTAGCGGTCCCAATGAGCAGTTCTTC,CASSRTSGPNEQFF
medium-sized,TRBJ2-3,.,TRBV6-5,TGTGCCAGCAGTTTCGGGGGCCAAGGCACAGATACGCAGTATTTT,CASSFGGQGTDTQYF
many,TRBJ2-1,TRBD1,TRBV24-1,TGTGCCACCAGTGAGACAGGGGGCATCTCCTACAATGAGCAGTTCTTC,CATSETGGISYNEQFF
.,TRBJ2-2,.,TRBV7-7,TGTGCCAGCAGCGAATTCTTCACCGGGGAGCTGTTTTTT,CASSEFFTGELFF
medium-sized,TRBJ1-1,.,TRBV7-6,TGTGCCAGCAGCCCAGCGACAGCAAACACTGAAGCTTTCTTT,CASSPATANTEAFF
few,TRBJ1-4,TRBD1,TRBV7-8,TGTGCCAGCAGTAGCCGGAAATCAGGGGGAGTTAATGAAAAACTGTTTTTT,CASSSRKSGGVNEKLFF
medium-sized,TRBJ1-6,TRBD1,TRBV20-1,TGCAGTGCTAGAGGACCGGGACAGGGAAGCTCCTATAATTCACCCCTCCACTTT,CSARGPGQGSSYNSPLHF
many,TRBJ1-1,.,TRBV3-1,TGTGCCAGCAGCCAAGTCGGGCTTGCCGGTGAAGCTTTCTTT,CASSQVGLAGEAFF
medium-sized,TRBJ2-2,TRBD2,TRBV9,TGTGCCAGCAGCGTAGGAGTGACTAGCGCCGGGGAGCTGTTTTTT,CASSVGVTSAGELFF
medium-sized,TRBJ1-6,TRBD1,TRBV2,TGTGCCAGCGGGACAGGGTATAGAGGCTCACCCCTCCACTTT,CASGTGYRGSPLHF
medium-sized,TRBJ1-2,.,TRBV27,TGTGCCAGTGGTGGACGGTATACGGGCTACACCTTC,CASGGRYTGYTF